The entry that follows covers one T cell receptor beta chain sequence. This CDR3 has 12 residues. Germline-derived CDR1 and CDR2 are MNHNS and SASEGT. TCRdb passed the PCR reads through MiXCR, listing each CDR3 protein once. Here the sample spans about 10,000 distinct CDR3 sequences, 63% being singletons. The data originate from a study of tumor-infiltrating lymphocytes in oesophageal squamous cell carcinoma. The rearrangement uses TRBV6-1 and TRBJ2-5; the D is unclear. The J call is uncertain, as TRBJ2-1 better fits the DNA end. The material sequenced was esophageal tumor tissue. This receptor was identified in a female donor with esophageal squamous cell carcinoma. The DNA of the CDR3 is TGTGCCAGCAGTGAAGCGCTAAATGAGCAGTTCTTC. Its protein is CASSEALNEQFF.